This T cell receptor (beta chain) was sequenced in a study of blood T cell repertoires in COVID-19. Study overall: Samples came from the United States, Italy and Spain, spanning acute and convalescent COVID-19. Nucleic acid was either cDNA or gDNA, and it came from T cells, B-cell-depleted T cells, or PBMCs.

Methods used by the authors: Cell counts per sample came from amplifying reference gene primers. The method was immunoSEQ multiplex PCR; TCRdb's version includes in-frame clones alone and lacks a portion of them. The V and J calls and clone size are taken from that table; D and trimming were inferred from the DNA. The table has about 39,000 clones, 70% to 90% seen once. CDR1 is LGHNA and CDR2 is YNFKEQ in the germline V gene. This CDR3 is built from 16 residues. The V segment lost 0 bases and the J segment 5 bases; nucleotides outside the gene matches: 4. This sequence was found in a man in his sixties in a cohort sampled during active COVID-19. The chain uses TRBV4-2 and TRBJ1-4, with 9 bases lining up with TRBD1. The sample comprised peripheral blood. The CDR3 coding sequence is TGTGCCAGCAGCCAAGAAGGACAGGGGCTAAATGAAAAACTGTTTTTT. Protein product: CASSQEGQGLNEKLFF.